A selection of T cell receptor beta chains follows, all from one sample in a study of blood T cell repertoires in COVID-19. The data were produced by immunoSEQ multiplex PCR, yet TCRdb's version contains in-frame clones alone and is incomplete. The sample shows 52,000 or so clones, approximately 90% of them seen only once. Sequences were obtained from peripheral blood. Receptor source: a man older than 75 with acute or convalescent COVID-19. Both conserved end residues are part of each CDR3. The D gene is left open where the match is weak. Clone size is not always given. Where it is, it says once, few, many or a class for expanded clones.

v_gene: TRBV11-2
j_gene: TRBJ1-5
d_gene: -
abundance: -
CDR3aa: CASSLGQGNQPQHF
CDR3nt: TGTGCCAGCAGCTTAGGCCAGGGCAATCAGCCCCAGCATTTT

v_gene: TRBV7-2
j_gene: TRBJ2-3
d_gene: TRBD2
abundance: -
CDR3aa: CASSLGWRGGTDTQYF
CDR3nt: TGTGCCAGCAGCTTAGGGTGGCGGGGGGGAACAGATACGCAGTATTTT

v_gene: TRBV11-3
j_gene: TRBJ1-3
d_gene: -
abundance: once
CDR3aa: CASSSTGSGNTIYF
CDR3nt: TGTGCCAGCAGCTCAACAGGGTCTGGAAACACCATATATTTT

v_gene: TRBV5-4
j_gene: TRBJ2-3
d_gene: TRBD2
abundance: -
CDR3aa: CASSPGTSGTDTQYF
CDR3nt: TGTGCCAGCAGCCCCGGGACTAGCGGCACAGATACGCAGTATTTT

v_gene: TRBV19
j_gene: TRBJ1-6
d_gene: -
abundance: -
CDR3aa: CASSIGGVNSPLHF
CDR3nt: TGTGCCAGTAGTATAGGGGGCGTAAATTCACCCCTCCACTTT

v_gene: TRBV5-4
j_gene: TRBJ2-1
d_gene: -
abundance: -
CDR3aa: CASSSLGGAFGLGQFF
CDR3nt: TGTGCCAGCAGTTCGCTTGGGGGGGCCTTTGGTTTGGGGCAGTTCTTC

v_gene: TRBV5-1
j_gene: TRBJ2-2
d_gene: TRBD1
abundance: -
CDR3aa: CASSLARTGPGELFF
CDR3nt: TGCGCCAGCAGCTTGGCCCGGACAGGGCCCGGGGAGCTGTTTTTT

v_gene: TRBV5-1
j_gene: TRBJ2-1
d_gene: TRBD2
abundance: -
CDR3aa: CASREAGSLAGGYNEQFF
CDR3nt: TGCGCCAGCAGAGAAGCCGGTTCTCTAGCGGGGGGGTACAATGAGCAGTTCTTC

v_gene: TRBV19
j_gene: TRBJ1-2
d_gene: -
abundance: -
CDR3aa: CASRAASNYGYTF
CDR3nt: TGTGCCAGTAGGGCGGCCTCTAACTATGGCTACACCTTC

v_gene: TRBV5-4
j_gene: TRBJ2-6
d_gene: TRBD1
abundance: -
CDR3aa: CASSLSNRGPSGANVLTF
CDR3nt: TGTGCCAGCAGCTTGTCCAACAGGGGACCCTCTGGGGCCAACGTCCTGACTTTC

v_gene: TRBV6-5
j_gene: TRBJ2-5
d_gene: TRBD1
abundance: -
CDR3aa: CASSLRTGGPSQAHF
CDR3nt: TGTGCCAGCAGTCTACGAACAGGGGGACCCTCTCAGGCCCACTTC

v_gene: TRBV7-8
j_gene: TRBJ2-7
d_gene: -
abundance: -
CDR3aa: CASSRLGAESSYEQYF
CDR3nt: TGTGCCAGCAGCCGCTTAGGAGCGGAAAGCTCCTACGAGCAGTACTTC

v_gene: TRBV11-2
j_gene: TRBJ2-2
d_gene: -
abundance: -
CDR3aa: CASSLVGWRVNTGELFF
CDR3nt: TGTGCCAGCAGCTTAGTAGGGTGGCGGGTCAACACCGGGGAGCTGTTTTTT

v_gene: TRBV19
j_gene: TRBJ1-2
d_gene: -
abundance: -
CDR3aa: CASSMGGGYGYTF
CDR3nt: TGTGCCAGTAGTATGGGGGGTGGCTATGGCTACACCTTC

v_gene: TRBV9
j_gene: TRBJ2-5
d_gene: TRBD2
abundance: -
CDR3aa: CASSVPSLAGGGETQYF
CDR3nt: TGTGCCAGCAGCGTCCCATCACTAGCGGGGGGTGGAGAGACCCAGTACTTC

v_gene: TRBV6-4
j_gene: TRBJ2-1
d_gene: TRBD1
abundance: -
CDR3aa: CASSDAGTGDNEQFF
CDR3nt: TGTGCCAGCAGTGACGCCGGGACAGGGGACAATGAGCAGTTCTTC

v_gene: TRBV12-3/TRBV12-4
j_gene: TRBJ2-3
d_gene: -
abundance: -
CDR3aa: CASSTSGTDTQYF
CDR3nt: TGTGCCAGCAGCACCTCGGGCACAGATACGCAGTATTTT

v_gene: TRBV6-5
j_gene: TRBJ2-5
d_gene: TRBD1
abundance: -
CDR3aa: CASSYTQGVGETQYF
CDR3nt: TGTGCCAGCAGTTACACACAGGGGGTGGGAGAGACCCAGTACTTC

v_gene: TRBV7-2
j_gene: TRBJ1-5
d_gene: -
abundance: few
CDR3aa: CASSLGGGSKPQHF
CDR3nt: TGTGCCAGCAGCTTAGGGGGCGGATCTAAGCCCCAGCATTTT

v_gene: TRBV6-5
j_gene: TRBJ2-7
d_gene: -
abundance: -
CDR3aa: CASSSTGIAYEQYF
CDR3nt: TGTGCCAGCAGTTCGACAGGAATAGCCTACGAGCAGTACTTC

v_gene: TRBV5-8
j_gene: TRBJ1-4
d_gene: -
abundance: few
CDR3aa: CASSHRRLTTNEKLFF
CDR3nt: TGTGCCAGCAGCCACAGGCGCCTCACAACTAATGAAAAACTGTTTTTT

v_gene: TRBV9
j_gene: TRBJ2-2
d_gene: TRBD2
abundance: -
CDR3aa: CASSVGGLAGGSGELFF
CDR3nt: TGTGCCAGCAGCGTCGGAGGACTAGCGGGGGGCAGCGGGGAGCTGTTTTTT

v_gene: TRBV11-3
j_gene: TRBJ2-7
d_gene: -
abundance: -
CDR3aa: CASSLGAVNAEQYF
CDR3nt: TGTGCCAGCAGCTTAGGGGCAGTCAATGCCGAGCAGTACTTC

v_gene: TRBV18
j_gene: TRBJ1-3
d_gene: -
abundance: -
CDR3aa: CASSPINSDSRNTIYF
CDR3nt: TGTGCCAGCTCACCTATTAATTCGGACAGTCGAAACACCATATATTTT

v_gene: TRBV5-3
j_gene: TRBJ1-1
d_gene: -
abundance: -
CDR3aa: CARSLFRGAFF
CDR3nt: TGTGCCAGAAGCTTGTTCCGCGGGGCTTTCTTT

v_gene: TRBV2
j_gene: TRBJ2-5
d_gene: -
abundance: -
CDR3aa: CASSGGRDPLTQYF
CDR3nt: TGTGCCAGCAGTGGAGGCAGAGACCCTTTGACCCAGTACTTC

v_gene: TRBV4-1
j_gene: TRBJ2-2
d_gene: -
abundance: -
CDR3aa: CASSPVTALNTGELFF
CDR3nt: TGCGCCAGCAGCCCAGTCACAGCTTTGAACACCGGGGAGCTGTTTTTT

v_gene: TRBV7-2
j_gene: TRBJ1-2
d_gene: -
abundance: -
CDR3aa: CASSLATPTETYGYTF
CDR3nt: TGTGCCAGCAGCTTAGCGACCCCAACGGAGACCTATGGCTACACCTTC

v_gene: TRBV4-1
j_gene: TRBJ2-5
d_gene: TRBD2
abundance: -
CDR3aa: CASSQPGLAGGETQYF
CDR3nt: TGCGCCAGCAGCCAACCGGGACTAGCGGGGGGTGAGACCCAGTACTTC

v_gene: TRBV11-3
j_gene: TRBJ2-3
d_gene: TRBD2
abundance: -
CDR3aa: CASSLAGGEGTQYF
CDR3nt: TGTGCCAGCAGCTTAGCCGGGGGGGAGGGTACGCAGTATTTT

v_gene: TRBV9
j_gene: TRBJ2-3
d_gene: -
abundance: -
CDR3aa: CASSVGSGGTDTQYF
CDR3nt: TGTGCCAGCAGCGTAGGGTCGGGGGGCACAGATACGCAGTATTTT

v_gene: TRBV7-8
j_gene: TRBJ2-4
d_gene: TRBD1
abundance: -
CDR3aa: CASSLGTGVAKNIQYF
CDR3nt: TGTGCCAGCAGCTTAGGGACAGGGGTAGCCAAAAACATTCAGTACTTC

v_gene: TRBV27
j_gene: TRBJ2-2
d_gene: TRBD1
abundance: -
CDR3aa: CASSPGTGGARTGELFF
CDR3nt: TGTGCCAGCAGTCCCGGGACAGGGGGCGCTCGGACCGGGGAGCTGTTTTTT

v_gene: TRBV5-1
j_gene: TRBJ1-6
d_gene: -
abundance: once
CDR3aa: CASSPGQHNSPLHF
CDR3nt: TGCGCCAGCAGCCCTGGACAGCATAATTCACCCCTCCACTTT

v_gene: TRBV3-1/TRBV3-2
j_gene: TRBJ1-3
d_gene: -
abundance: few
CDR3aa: CASSQEEGPGNTIYF
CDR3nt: TGTGCCAGCAGCCAAGAGGAGGGCCCCGGAAACACCATATATTTT

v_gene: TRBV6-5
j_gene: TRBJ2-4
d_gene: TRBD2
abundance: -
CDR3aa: CASRSLAGRGDIQYF
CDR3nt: TGTGCCAGCAGATCCCTAGCGGGGAGGGGTGACATTCAGTACTTC

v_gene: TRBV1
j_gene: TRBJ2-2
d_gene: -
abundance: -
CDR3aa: CTSSQDQKRLAGGSNTGELFF
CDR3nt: TGCACCAGCAGCCAAGATCAAAAGAGACTAGCGGGGGGGTCGAACACCGGGGAGCTGTTTTTT

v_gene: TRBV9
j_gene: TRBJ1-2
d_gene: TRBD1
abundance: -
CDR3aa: CASSPRGQGGSVGYTF
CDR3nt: TGTGCCAGCAGCCCCCGGGGGCAGGGGGGATCAGTTGGCTACACCTTC

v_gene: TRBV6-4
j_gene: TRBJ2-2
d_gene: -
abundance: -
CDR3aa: CASSALGHNTGELFF
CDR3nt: TGTGCCAGCAGTGCGTTGGGCCATAACACCGGGGAGCTGTTTTTT

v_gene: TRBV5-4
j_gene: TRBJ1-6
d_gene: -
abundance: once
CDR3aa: CASSPTGDYNSPLHF
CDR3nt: TGTGCCAGCAGCCCGACGGGGGACTATAATTCACCCCTCCACTTT

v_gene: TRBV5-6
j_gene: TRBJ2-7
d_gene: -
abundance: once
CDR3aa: CASTILGLYEQYF
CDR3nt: TGTGCCAGCACGATTCTGGGGCTGTACGAGCAGTACTTC

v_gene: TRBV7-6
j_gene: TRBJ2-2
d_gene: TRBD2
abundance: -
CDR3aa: CASSLYSTGGPGTGELFF
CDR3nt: TGTGCCAGCAGCTTATATTCAACGGGGGGGCCGGGCACCGGGGAGCTGTTTTTT

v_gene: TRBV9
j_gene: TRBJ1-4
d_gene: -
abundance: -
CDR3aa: CASSVGTSGEKLFF
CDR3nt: TGTGCCAGCAGCGTGGGGACTTCTGGTGAAAAACTGTTTTTT

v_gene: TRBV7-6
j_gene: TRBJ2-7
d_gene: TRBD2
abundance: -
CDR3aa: CASSLAQTSTYEQYF
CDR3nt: TGTGCCAGCAGCTTAGCGCAGACTAGCACTTACGAGCAGTACTTC

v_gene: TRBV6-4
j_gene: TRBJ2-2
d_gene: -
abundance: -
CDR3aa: CASSGRTQANTGELFF
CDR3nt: TGTGCCAGCAGTGGGCGGACACAAGCGAACACCGGGGAGCTGTTTTTT

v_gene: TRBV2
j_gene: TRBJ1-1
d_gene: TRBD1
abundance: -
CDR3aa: CASSDRTGYMNTEAFF
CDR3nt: TGTGCCAGCAGTGACCGGACAGGGTACATGAACACTGAAGCTTTCTTT